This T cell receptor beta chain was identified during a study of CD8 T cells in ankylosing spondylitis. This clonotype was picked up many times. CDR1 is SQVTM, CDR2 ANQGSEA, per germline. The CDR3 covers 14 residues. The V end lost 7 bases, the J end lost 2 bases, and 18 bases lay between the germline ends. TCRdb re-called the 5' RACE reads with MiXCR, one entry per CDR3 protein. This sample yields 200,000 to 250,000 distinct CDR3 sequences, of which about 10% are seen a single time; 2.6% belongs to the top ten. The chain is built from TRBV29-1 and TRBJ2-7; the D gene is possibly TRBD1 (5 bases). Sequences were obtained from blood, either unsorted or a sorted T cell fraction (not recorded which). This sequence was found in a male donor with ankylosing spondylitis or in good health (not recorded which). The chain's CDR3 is CSASRGVGPYEQYF. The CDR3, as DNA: TGCAGCGCTAGTAGGGGCGTGGGCCCCTACGAGCAGTACTTC.